A single sample gave rise to the 22 T cell receptor beta chains below, sequenced in a study of identical twins. In TCRdb, the 5' RACE reads were re-called with MiXCR into one record per CDR3 protein. The table records 250,000 or so distinct CDR3 sequences, roughly 7% of them present only once. These data also featured in a second study, about yellow fever vaccine responses in identical twins.

Sequencing was performed on memory (CD45RO+) T cells sorted from blood. These receptors were taken from a woman aged 18-29 years in good health.

This clonotype was found many times. The chain couples TRBV7-8 to TRBJ2-3; D is unclear. The V end lost 4 bases, the J end lost 6 bases, and 14 bases lay between the germline ends. This CDR3 has 14 amino acids. The germline gives CDR1 SGHVS, CDR2 FQNEAQ. The CDR3 coding sequence is TGTGCCAGCAGCTCCACGGGCAGAGGTGATACGCAGTATTTT. It codes for CASSSTGRGDTQYF.

This clonotype came up a few times. The chain links TRBV28 to TRBJ1-5; D might be TRBD1 (6 bases). Trimming left V 6 bases short and J 0 bases short, with 12 bases between. CDR1 is MDHEN and CDR2 is SYDVKM in the germline V gene. The CDR3 is made up of 15 amino acids. CDR3 coding DNA: TGTGCCAGCAGCCCGACAGGTACTAGCAATCAGCCCCAGCATTTT. This sequence encodes CASSPTGTSNQPQHF.

This clonotype was counted ten times or more. The CDR3: CASRLTGELFF. The DNA for the CDR3 is TGCGCCAGCAGGCTTACCGGGGAGCTGTTTTTT. The gene calls are TRBV5-1 and TRBJ2-2; no definite D call. This CDR3 region has 11 residues. V lost 5 bases, J lost 5 bases, and 4 bases lay in between. Germline assignment: CDR1 SGHRS and CDR2 YFSETQ.

The J gene is TRBJ2-1, the V gene TRBV7-3; 10 nucleotides match TRBD2. CDR3 size: 17 residues. Germline values: CDR1 SGHTA, CDR2 FQGTGA. J was trimmed by 7 bases and V by 1 base; bases with no gene match: 10. CDR3 DNA: TGTGCCAGCAGCTTAATGGGGCTAGCGGGAGTAAGGAATGAGCAGTTCTTC. Translation gives CASSLMGLAGVRNEQFF.

The chain is built from TRBV2 and TRBJ1-6; 9 bases fit TRBD1. The CDR3 covers 18 residues. V lost 2 bases and J lost 0; bases outside the gene matches: 5. Germline V lookup: CDR1 SNHLY, CDR2 FYNNEI. CDR3 DNA: TGTGCCAGCAGTGAAAGGAAACAGGGGGCCTCCTATAATTCACCCCTCCACTTT. Its protein is CASSERKQGASYNSPLHF.

This clonotype was recorded a few times. CDR3 amino acids: CSARDGPPDTQYF. In nucleotides, the CDR3 is TGCAGTGCTAGAGATGGCCCCCCGGATACGCAGTATTTT. V gene TRBV20-1 combines with J gene TRBJ2-3; D is ambiguous. Trimming removed 0 bases at V and 6 bases at J, with 10 bases between. The germline gives CDR1 DFQATT, CDR2 SNEGSKA (reference sequence). The length of the CDR3 is 13 residues.

At least ten counts were recorded for this clonotype. CDR3: CASSQESEQFF. The CDR3 DNA reads TGTGCCAGCAGCCAAGAGAGTGAGCAGTTCTTC. V usage is TRBV3-1 and J usage is TRBJ2-1; D remains ambiguous. V dropped 0 bases and J dropped 9 bases, with 3 bases sitting between them. The germline CDR1 and CDR2 sequences are LGHDT and YNNKEL (reference sequence). This CDR3 region has 11 residues.

The chain couples TRBV2 to TRBJ2-5, with 7 bases lining up with TRBD1. From germline, CDR1 is SNHLY and CDR2 FYNNEI. The CDR3 loop spans 13 amino acids. V lost 5 bases and J lost 4; bases outside the gene matches: 4. The CDR3 DNA follows: TGTGCCAGCAGTAAGAACAGGGGAGAGACCCAGTACTTC. Encoded protein: CASSKNRGETQYF.

There are many counts of this clonotype. This rearrangement joins TRBV3-1 to TRBJ2-1; 9 bases match TRBD1. Germline CDR1 and CDR2: LGHDT and YNNKEL (reference sequence). This CDR3 has 15 amino acids. Germline trimming cut 8 bases from V and 12 bases from J; bases unmatched to any gene: 17. For the CDR3, the DNA is TGTGCCAGCCGACCCTGGGACAGGGATAATCAAGGGCAGTTCTTC. This translates into CASRPWDRDNQGQFF.

This clonotype was detected many times. The gene calls are TRBV12-3 or TRBV12-4 and TRBJ1-4; D is uncertain. The CDR3 is 11 residues long. V shed 3 bases and J shed 7 bases, with 3 bases lying between them. The CDR3 DNA reads as TGTGCCAGCAGTTTTAGTGAAAAACTGTTTTTT. It yields the protein CASSFSEKLFF.

This clonotype was seen a few times. The chain combines TRBV10-1 with TRBJ2-6, with 12 bases lining up with TRBD2. V lost 0 bases to trimming and J lost 1 base; unmatched junction nucleotides: 7. The CDR3 spans 20 residues. Germline loops: CDR1 WNHNN, CDR2 SYGVQD (reference sequence). In DNA, the CDR3 is TGCGCCAGCAGTGAGTCGATGCTAGCGGGGGGGGAGTCTGGGGCCAACGTCCTGACTTTC. It translates to CASSESMLAGGESGANVLTF.

This clonotype was observed at least ten times. The V call is TRBV29-1, the J call TRBJ2-5, with D perhaps TRBD1 or TRBD2 (5 bases each). CDR1 and CDR2 from the germline V gene are SQVTM and ANQGSEA. The ends were cut back, 7 bases at V and 5 bases at J, with 14 bases in the middle. This CDR3 has 12 amino acids. The CDR3 sequence is CSGYGTWETQYF. The CDR3 coding sequence is TGCAGCGGGTACGGGACGTGGGAGACCCAGTACTTC.

The V and J genes are TRBV12-3 or TRBV12-4 and TRBJ2-5, with D perhaps matching TRBD2 (6 bases). Between the trimmed V and J ends, which lost 11 bases and 2 bases, there was a span of 27 bases. The CDR3 has 17 residues. For the CDR3, the DNA is TGTGCCTTCTGTTTCCGTGCGGGGCTCGGAGGACAAGAGACCCAGTACTTC. Translated, it gives CAFCFRAGLGGQETQYF.

The CDR3 protein is CASSERGGSGNEQFF. The CDR3 coding sequence is TGTGCCAGCAGTGAGAGGGGAGGGTCCGGCAATGAGCAGTTCTTC. The V and J genes are TRBV6-4 and TRBJ2-1; 7 bases map to TRBD2. Germline lookup yields CDR1 MRHNA and CDR2 SNTAGT. This CDR3 is built from 15 residues. V gave up 3 bases and J gave up 6 bases; unmatched junction bases: 8.

This clonotype has more than one count but fewer than ten. The J gene is TRBJ2-3, the V gene TRBV24-1; unclear D gene. Germline CDR1 reads KGHDR; CDR2 reads SFDVKD. CDR3 size: 15 residues. Trimming cost V 4 bases and J 4 bases, with 14 bases left between them. The CDR3 loop is CATSDHSQWADTQYF. The CDR3 DNA reads as TGTGCCACCAGTGACCACAGCCAGTGGGCAGATACGCAGTATTTT.

The CDR3 region is CATSGGTNSGNTIYF. In nucleotides, the CDR3 is TGTGCCACCAGTGGTGGGACTAACTCTGGAAACACCATATATTTT. The rearrangement links TRBV24-1 to TRBJ1-3, with D maybe TRBD1 (5 bases). The germline V gene encodes CDR1 KGHDR and CDR2 SFDVKD. The V gene lost 5 bases and the J gene lost 0 bases, with 10 bases spanning the gap. This CDR3 has 15 residues.

The table lists this clonotype with many counts. The chain uses TRBV5-1 and TRBJ1-2; D not certain. V was pared by 4 bases and J by 5 bases, with 12 bases between. CDR3 size: 13 residues. The germline CDR1 and CDR2 sequences are SGHRS and YFSETQ. DNA of the CDR3: TGCGCCAGCAGCCCGGACGCATCTTATGGCTACACCTTC. Protein: CASSPDASYGYTF.

This clonotype appeared many times. The chain employs TRBV21-1 and TRBJ1-2; TRBD1, the table's D call, lacks a check against the DNA. TRBV21-1 is a documented pseudogene. The length of the CDR3 is 15 residues. The CDR3 is CASSPPRGAGYGYTF. CDR3 sequence (DNA): TGTGCCAGCAGCCCCCCCCGAGGGGCGGGCTATGGCTACACCTTC.

This clonotype was found many times. This sequence joins TRBV5-6 and TRBJ2-1; 9 bases match TRBD2. The CDR3 covers 19 residues. Trimming took 4 bases from V and 1 from J; bases not matched to a gene: 15. Per the germline V gene, CDR1 is SGHDT and CDR2 is YYEEEE. The CDR3 region is CASSQPPIGGGASYNEQFF. CDR3 DNA: TGTGCCAGCAGCCAACCCCCCATTGGCGGGGGGGCATCCTACAATGAGCAGTTCTTC.

This clonotype was counted between two and nine times. CDR3 loop: CASSPSTGNSPLHF. The DNA of the CDR3 is TGTGCCAGCAGTCCGTCAACGGGGAATTCACCCCTCCACTTT. The chain uses TRBV2 and TRBJ1-6; no definite D call. CDR1 is SNHLY and CDR2 is FYNNEI in the germline V gene. Deletions cut 5 bases from V and 7 bases from J, with 12 bases between. CDR3 length: 14 residues.

This clonotype occurred a few times. This may stem from a read error, because a much larger clone lies one nucleotide away. In nucleotides, the CDR3 is TGCAGTGCTAGGACAGGGGACTCCTACAATGAGCAGTTCTTC. Amino acid sequence: CSARTGDSYNEQFF. This chain uses TRBV20-1 with TRBJ2-1, with 8 bases lining up with TRBD1. The germline V gene has CDR1 DFQATT and CDR2 SNEGSKA (reference sequence). This CDR3 has 14 amino acids. V lost 3 bases and J lost 0; bases outside the gene matches: 1.

This clonotype was detected ten times or more. The chain uses TRBV5-1 and TRBJ2-6; no definite D call. Germline CDR1 reads SGHRS; CDR2 reads YFSETQ. V was clipped by 7 bases and J by 1 base, with 9 bases between them. The CDR3 is 14 residues long. CDR3 DNA sequence: TGCGCCAGCGCGAAAGGGTCTGGGGCCAACGTCCTGACTTTC. Its protein product is CASAKGSGANVLTF.